A selection of T cell receptor beta chains follows, all from one sample in a study of blood T cell repertoires in COVID-19. This table comes from immunoSEQ multiplex PCR, and its TCRdb copy is limited to in-frame clones, with some not included. This table holds 400,000 to 550,000 clones, about 85% found once. The sequenced sample consisted of PBMCs or T cells enriched from blood (not recorded which). Every receptor here comes from a woman aged 18-35 years with acute COVID-19. Each CDR3 is given with its conserved first and last residue. The order of the fields is J gene, V gene, CDR3 protein.

TRBJ1-4	TRBV14	CASSQDLVDRDEKLFF
TRBJ2-7	TRBV7-2	CASSRTSGSYEQYF
TRBJ2-2	TRBV2	CASSDLTGGGTGELFF
TRBJ1-2	TRBV5-1	CASSAGPNYYGYTF
TRBJ1-1	TRBV11-1	CASSLIGVGAEAFF
TRBJ1-1	TRBV7-3	CASSLGQGTEAFF
TRBJ1-3	TRBV13	CASSPVGATSGNTIYF
TRBJ1-1	TRBV29-1	CSGRTDEAFF
TRBJ2-5	TRBV5-1	CASSPERKETQYF
TRBJ2-3	TRBV7-2	CASSPQDTQYF
TRBJ1-4	TRBV5-8	CASSLAVGAANEKLFF
TRBJ2-5	TRBV7-9	CASSRTSGNRETQYF
TRBJ2-5	TRBV7-9	CASSSTQGRPETQYF
TRBJ2-2	TRBV19	CASSIVSGEPGELFF
TRBJ1-6	TRBV9	CASSVGDTLNSPLHF
TRBJ1-1	TRBV7-9	CASRDDFRDSEAFF
TRBJ2-2	TRBV19	CASSPGARTGELFF
TRBJ1-6	TRBV6-7	CASRNGVENSPLHF
TRBJ1-1	TRBV10-1	CASSDGAEAFF
TRBJ2-7	TRBV5-5	CASSLGQGIREQYF
TRBJ1-5	TRBV6-5	CASNKRGGGQPQHF
TRBJ2-1	TRBV5-6	CASSLGQGAGEQFF
TRBJ2-1	TRBV9	CASSTQRGAYNEQFF
TRBJ2-7	TRBV5-5	CASSRMTDGEQYF
TRBJ2-7	TRBV10-2	CASHGGQGNFEQYF
TRBJ1-6	TRBV6-5	CASNLQGGYNSPLHF
TRBJ2-5	TRBV7-9	CASQAQAGSGETQYF
TRBJ2-1	TRBV4-1	CASSQVGTSGGLLSSYNEQFF
TRBJ2-1	TRBV9	CASSVGRGSYNEQFF
TRBJ2-7	TRBV6-2/TRBV6-3	CASSYTSGYEQYF
TRBJ1-4	TRBV6-5	CASHRGEKLFF
TRBJ2-2	TRBV24-1	CATSDLSRGTGELFF
TRBJ1-6	TRBV5-8	CASSRTPDSPLHF
TRBJ2-7	TRBV28	CASSSTGTVSYEQYF
TRBJ1-1	TRBV3-1/TRBV3-2	CASSQRQGEGTEAFF
TRBJ1-5	TRBV7-2	CASKGEVSSNQPQHF
TRBJ2-3	TRBV9	CASMGRGGTDTQYF
TRBJ1-2	TRBV28	CASSLRGQLYGYTF
TRBJ2-1	TRBV5-4	CASSLEGDNEQFF
TRBJ1-2	TRBV10-3	CAIQQGAIGGYTF
TRBJ2-2	TRBV1	CTSSQGRLAEGENTGELFF
TRBJ1-1	TRBV6-5	CASSYGGGGDTEAFF
TRBJ1-2	TRBV2	CASSDWTGGYTF
TRBJ2-1	TRBV2	CASAIKATYNEQFF
TRBJ2-1	TRBV5-6	CASSLQGTYNEQFF
TRBJ2-3	TRBV9	CASSVVASGGNTQYF
TRBJ2-7	TRBV2	CASILGQGQFGEQYF
TRBJ1-6	TRBV2	CASSYQGQSSPLHF
TRBJ2-5	TRBV4-2	CASSQEVPGGQGETQYF
TRBJ2-2	TRBV3-1/TRBV3-2	CASSQGLAGYTGELFF
TRBJ1-6	TRBV5-1	CASSTGQGANSPLHF
TRBJ1-6	TRBV3-1/TRBV3-2	CASSQDSVRGVNSPLHF
TRBJ1-1	TRBV12-3/TRBV12-4	CASSLEVNTEAFF
TRBJ2-7	TRBV6-5	CASSTRAGDPYEQYF
TRBJ1-2	TRBV3-1/TRBV3-2	CASSQGPALGYTF
TRBJ1-6	TRBV5-1	CASSLVAGNSSPLHF
TRBJ1-2	TRBV7-2	CASSLGPRQGNGYTF
TRBJ2-1	TRBV10-1	CASSESLGYNEQFF
TRBJ1-4	TRBV6-2/TRBV6-3	CASSYSSSNEKLFF
TRBJ1-6	TRBV5-1	CASRAGTAENSPLHF